These 7 T cell receptor delta chains originate from one sample sequenced in a study of γδ T cells in repeated Plasmodium falciparum infection. TCRdb redid the clone calls on the multiplex PCR reads with CATT. Found here are tens of thousands of delta-chain clones, 1.4% of them singletons; the top ten hold just under 9%. Bulk repertoires came from Vgamma9/Vdelta2+ or Vdelta2-negative gammadelta T cells flow-sorted from PBMC. What was sequenced was gamma-delta T cells from blood. The receptor set was obtained from a pool of human donors (malaria-infected and uninfected, not separated).

For this clone: This DNA translates differently at residue 8 from the TCRdb protein, which is that of a much larger clone; a read error is likely, and the protein shown is the DNA's own translation. The J gene is TRDJ1, the V gene TRDV1; no clear D gene. The CDR3 is 15 residues long. Per the germline V gene, CDR1 is TSWWSYY and CDR2 is QGS. Trimming took off 2 bases at V and 0 bases at J, with 10 bases between the two ends. CDR3 region: CALGEVEEYTDKLIF. The CDR3 nucleotides are TGTGCTCTTGGGGAAGTAGAGGAATACACCGATAAACTCATCTTT.

This clone was counted a few times. With only one base between it and a far larger clone, this is likely a read error. Other DNA sequences within the sample encode an identical CDR3. The CDR3 region has the DNA TGTGCTCTTGGGGAAATCTGGGGGAGCCCCCTCACCGATAAACTCATCTTC. It encodes CALGEIWGSPLTDKLIF. The genes are TRDV1 and TRDJ1, with 8 bases fitting TRDD3. Germline V gene lookup returns CDR1 TSWWSYY and CDR2 QGS. The CDR3 has 17 residues.

This clone appeared a few times. TCRdb records a much larger clone's protein for this DNA, with a difference at residue 17 that likely arises from a read error; the protein given is the translation of the DNA. The V segment is TRDV2, and no J call was made; TRDD3, the D gene given by the table, was not confirmed from the DNA. This CDR3 comprises 19 residues. In germline, CDR1 is GEAIGNYY, CDR2 EKD. The CDR3 DNA is TGTGCCTGTGACTCTGTACTGGGGGAGAGCTCCTGGGACACCCGACAGACGTTTTTC. Translated, it gives CACDSVLGESSWDTRQTFF.

Points on this clone: The protein TCRdb gives is from a much larger clone and does not agree with this DNA's translation at residue 6, likely a read error; the protein shown here comes from the DNA. This sequence joins TRDV1 and TRDJ1; no reliable D call. Assignment of the J gene here rests on matching the DNA to germline, because TCRdb gives none. This CDR3 comprises 16 residues. V was shortened by 4 bases and J by 2 bases, with 17 bases between the two germline ends. Germline values: CDR1 TSWWSYY, CDR2 QGS. CDR3 loop: CALGAPGLEGTDKLIF. For the CDR3, the DNA is TGTGCTCTTGGGGCCCCCGGGCTAGAGGGGACCGATAAACTCATCTTT.

This clone has a handful of counts. TCRdb's entry gives the protein of a much larger clone, which mismatches this DNA's translation at residue 5, likely from a read error; the protein reported here is translated from the DNA. The genes are TRDV1 and TRDJ1, with 12 bases identical to TRDD3. V trimming: 5 bases; J trimming: 1 base; junction bases outside the gene matches: 14. The CDR3 runs to 19 residues. In germline, CDR1 is TSWWSYY, CDR2 QGS. CDR3 nucleotides: TGTGCTCTTGGGATGAGGGGCTACTGGGGGATACAACCCACCGATAAACTCATCTTT. Its translation: CALGMRGYWGIQPTDKLIF.

Worth noting for this clone: A read error likely explains why the TCRdb protein, taken from a much larger clone, differs from this DNA's translation at residue 9; the protein shown is translated from the DNA. This chain uses TRDV2 with TRDJ1; 11 nucleotides line up with TRDD3. The J gene, left out of TCRdb, was set here by checking the DNA against germline. This CDR3 has 21 residues. Trimming at V came to 0 bases and at J to 1 base, leaving 18 bases not matched to a gene. The germline gives CDR1 GEAIGNYY, CDR2 EKD. The chain's CDR3 is CACDTLTLPVLGDNRTDKLIF. CDR3 DNA: TGTGCCTGTGACACCCTCACCTTACCTGTACTGGGGGATAATCGCACCGATAAACTCATCTTT.

A word on this clone: This DNA's translation differs at residue 10 from TCRdb's protein, which comes from a much larger clone; a read error is likely, and the protein shown is translated from the DNA. The V and J genes are TRDV1 and TRDJ2; 11 bases line up with TRDD3. No J gene was available from TCRdb, and it was assigned here by a germline match of the DNA. V lost 5 bases, J lost 1 base, and 21 bases stayed unmatched. The germline V gene encodes CDR1 TSWWSYY and CDR2 QGS. The CDR3 is 22 residues long. The DNA of the CDR3 is TGTGCTCTTGGGAGCAACCGGCCTTCCTCTTACTGGGGGATAATTTTGACAGCACAACTCTTCTTT. This gives the protein CALGSNRPSSYWGIILTAQLFF.